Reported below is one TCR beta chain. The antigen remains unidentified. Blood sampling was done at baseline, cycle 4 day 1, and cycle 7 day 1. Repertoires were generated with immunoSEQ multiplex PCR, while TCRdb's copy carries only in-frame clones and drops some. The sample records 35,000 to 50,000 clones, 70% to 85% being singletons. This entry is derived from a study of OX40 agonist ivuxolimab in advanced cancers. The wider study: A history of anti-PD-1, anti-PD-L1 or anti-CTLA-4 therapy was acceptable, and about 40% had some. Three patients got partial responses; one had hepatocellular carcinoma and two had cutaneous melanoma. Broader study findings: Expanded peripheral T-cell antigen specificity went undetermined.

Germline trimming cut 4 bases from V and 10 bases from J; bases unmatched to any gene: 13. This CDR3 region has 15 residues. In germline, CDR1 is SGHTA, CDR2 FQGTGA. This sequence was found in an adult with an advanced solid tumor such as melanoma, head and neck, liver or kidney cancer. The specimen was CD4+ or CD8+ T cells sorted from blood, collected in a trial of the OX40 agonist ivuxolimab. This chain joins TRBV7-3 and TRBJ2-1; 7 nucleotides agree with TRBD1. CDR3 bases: TGTGCCAGCAGCTCCTACGGGACAGTGATTGAGGAGCAGTTCTTC. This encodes CASSSYGTVIEEQFF.